The clone carrying this T cell receptor beta chain has only a few counts. Its antigen remains unidentified. Arm-PCR of CDR3 regions and iRepertoire HTBI primers were used to build TCR beta libraries. In TCRdb, the multiplex PCR reads were re-called with MiXCR into one record per CDR3 protein. This sample has 250,000 to 300,000 distinct CDR3 sequences; roughly 21% occur once, and the top ten carry about 61%. This entry belongs to a study of regulatory T cells in long-lasting Graves disease. Sample time point: persistent/refractory GD, antithyroid drugs over 5 years with positive TRAb. After RNA was extracted from PBMCs, the TCR library was made from it. General observations from the study: Because few samples were included, accuracy may have been lower.

This clonotype originated in a female donor with Graves disease. The material was peripheral blood mononuclear cells (PBMCs), obtained when the disease was refractory, from a patient treated with antithyroid drugs.

The CDR3 loop reads CASSLSGGEEETQYF. DNA of the CDR3: TGTGCCAGCAGTTTATCAGGGGGAGAGGAAGAGACCCAGTACTTC. The chain carries TRBV27 and TRBJ2-5; the D gene is possibly TRBD1 (6 bases). Germline V gives CDR1 MNHEY, CDR2 SMNVEV (reference sequence). The CDR3 covers 15 residues. Trimming left V 0 bases short and J 3 bases short, with 11 bases between.